A selection of T cell receptor beta chains follows, all from one sample in a study of human T cells and chemical hapten exposure. TCRdb reanalysed the 5' RACE reads using MiXCR and keeps one entry per CDR3 protein. The data hold over 70,000 distinct CDR3 sequences, with approximately 15% observed a single time. The receptors derive from a female donor in good health. Each CDR3 is given with its conserved first and last residue. The order of the fields is J gene, V gene, CDR3 protein.

TRBJ2-3 TRBV6-5 CASRSDGDTQYF
TRBJ2-1 TRBV20-1 CSASPGDISYNEQFF
TRBJ2-3 TRBV14 CASSQAGPWTDTQYF
TRBJ2-4 TRBV7-2 CASSTGLAGGNIQYF
TRBJ2-3 TRBV5-1 CASSLSESGGTDTQYF
TRBJ2-5 TRBV29-1 CSVGRGLGDTQYF
TRBJ1-2 TRBV29-1 CSVANPGTRRGYTF
TRBJ2-5 TRBV5-4 CASSPAPREETQYF
TRBJ1-1 TRBV6-1 CASSDRGGSTEAFF
TRBJ2-7 TRBV20-1 CSASRLAGGFSYEQYF
TRBJ2-3 TRBV20-1 CSARDRSRTDTQYF
TRBJ1-2 TRBV28 CASSLMVGYYGYTF
TRBJ1-5 TRBV7-2 CASRIDSFNQPQHF
TRBJ2-2 TRBV6-2/TRBV6-3 CASSFLAGQDGDELFF
TRBJ1-6 TRBV4-3 CASSQDGPPFNSPLHF
TRBJ1-5 TRBV2 CASSSTGRHQPQHF
TRBJ1-5 TRBV4-1 CASSQAGVNQPQHF
TRBJ2-3 TRBV12-3/TRBV12-4 CASSFRGSLRGGIPKDTQYF
TRBJ1-3 TRBV6-5 CASSYSRGGENTIYF
TRBJ1-1 TRBV29-1 CSVEEHPGTEAFF
TRBJ2-2 TRBV20-1 CSARPGEANTGELFF
TRBJ2-3 TRBV6-5 CASSRRADPLRTDTQYF
TRBJ2-7 TRBV10-3 CAISDPPIDEQYF
TRBJ2-1 TRBV29-1 CSVATGTSSYNEQFF
TRBJ1-2 TRBV7-2 CASSPNNRGGYYGYTF
TRBJ1-2 TRBV7-9 CASSLDQGNHGYTF
TRBJ2-1 TRBV3-1 CASSRDRGPYNEQFF
TRBJ1-2 TRBV6-2/TRBV6-3 CASSFSIYGYTF
TRBJ1-6 TRBV4-1 CASSQERSDSPLHF
TRBJ1-1 TRBV4-2 CASSQEGQGRTEAFF
TRBJ2-7 TRBV28 CASQDSSYEQYF
TRBJ1-1 TRBV7-2 CASSFYGRQGAYTEAFF